In this sample, the clone carrying this TCR beta chain turned up once. Its antigen is unknown. Clones were sequenced by immunoSEQ multiplex PCR, and TCRdb holds only the in-frame ones, with some missing. The data show under 300,000 clones, less than 85% seen once. The data are from a study of cytotoxic CD8 clonotypes in ibrutinib-treated CLL. Study summary: Within the patient group, 11 were relapsed/refractory and fewer than 16 treatment-naive, and around 17 were IGHV unmutated. Responses: approximately 25 partial, 2 complete; after median around 68 months, about 15 stayed remitted, roughly 12 progressed. Regarding the study as a whole: Public clonotypes, an uncommon group, contracted or remained stable on treatment. The study found clonality rose at ibrutinib response, then fell toward baseline at progression.

The sequenced sample was PBMCs, obtained at disease progression, from a patient treated with ibrutinib. The clonotype originates from a human donor with chronic lymphocytic leukemia.

In DNA form, the CDR3 reads TGTGCCAGTAGCCAAGTGTTGGCCTATGGCTACACCTTC. Its protein is CASSQVLAYGYTF. The chain combines TRBV19 with TRBJ1-2; unclear D gene. V was trimmed by 6 bases and J by 4 bases, leaving 12 bases between them. The CDR3 is made up of 13 amino acids. Germline CDR1 and CDR2: LNHDA and SQIVND (reference sequence).